Presented here are 5 T cell receptor beta chains from one specimen sequenced in a study of PD-1 blockade in classical Hodgkin lymphoma. The repertoire was sequenced with immunoSEQ multiplex PCR; TCRdb's copy has only in-frame clones and lacks some. The sample lists 14,000 to 15,000 clones; less than 70% were seen once. After autologous stem cell transplantation all patients relapsed, and prior brentuximab vedotin exposure differed between cohorts. Here the sequenced sample was peripheral blood mononuclear cells (PBMCs), taken at baseline. The receptors originated from a human donor with classical Hodgkin lymphoma.

The J gene is TRBJ2-1, the V gene TRBV19, with a tentative D call TRBD1 (5 bases). The germline V gene encodes CDR1 LNHDA and CDR2 SQIVND (reference sequence). CDR3 length: 13 residues. V was shortened by 6 bases and J by 5 bases, with 11 bases between the two germline ends. The CDR3: CASRYTGDNEQFF. CDR3 bases: TGTGCCAGTAGATACACAGGCGACAATGAGCAGTTCTTC.

This clone was seen more than once but under ten times. This CDR3 is CASSQVDILAYNEQFF. The CDR3 bases are TGCGCCAGCAGCCAAGTGGACATCTTGGCCTACAATGAGCAGTTCTTC. J is TRBJ2-1 and V is TRBV4-1; possibly TRBD1 for D (5 bases). CDR3 length: 16 amino acids. CDR1 is MGHRA, CDR2 YSYEKL, per germline. Trimming stripped 1 base from V and 2 bases from J, with 12 bases between.

The chain joins TRBV27 to TRBJ1-1, with D possibly TRBD1 on 6 matching bases. The V gene lost 3 bases and the J gene lost 1 base, with 15 bases spanning the gap. CDR1 is MNHEY and CDR2 is SMNVEV in the germline V gene (reference sequence). This CDR3 is 16 amino acids long. CDR3 protein: CASSFLVWGANTEAFF. CDR3 DNA sequence: TGTGCCAGCAGTTTCTTGGTGTGGGGGGCGAACACTGAAGCTTTCTTT.

This sequence joins TRBV5-1 and TRBJ2-1; no clear D. The CDR3 consists of 12 residues. Germline lookup yields CDR1 SGHRS and CDR2 YFSETQ. Trimming shortened V by 1 base and J by 6 bases, and 5 bases separated the two germline ends. Here the CDR3 DNA reads TGCGCCAGCAGCTTGCCGGCCAATGAGCAGTTCTTC. Translation gives CASSLPANEQFF.

This clone was recorded a few times. The chain couples TRBV5-1 to TRBJ2-1; 8 positions agree with TRBD1. Germline CDR1 reads SGHRS; CDR2 reads YFSETQ. V dropped 3 bases and J dropped 5; count of bases not matched to a gene: 7. CDR3 size: 15 residues. CDR3 region: CASSWAQGANNEQFF. DNA for the CDR3: TGCGCCAGCAGCTGGGCCCAGGGGGCGAACAATGAGCAGTTCTTC.